This TCR beta chain was sequenced in a study of blood T cell repertoires in COVID-19. At the level of the study: Spain, Italy and the United States supplied samples that represented acute and convalescent COVID-19. Nucleic acid was either cDNA or gDNA, and it came from T cells, B-cell-depleted T cells, or PBMCs.

The CDR3 is 18 amino acids. The germline V and J ends were trimmed by 3 bases and 2 bases, with 22 bases remaining between them. Germline V lookup: CDR1 SNHLY, CDR2 FYNNEI. How the authors handled the data: Nucleated cell counts were estimated from reference gene primer amplification. Clones were read by immunoSEQ multiplex PCR, and TCRdb kept only the in-frame ones, dropping some. The V and J calls and clone size come from that table; D and trimming were worked out from the DNA. Of over 70,000 clones listed, over 60% were seen once; the top ten hold approximately 6.8%. The sequence came from a man between 65 and 85 years old with acute or convalescent COVID-19. What was sequenced was peripheral blood. The chain links TRBV2 to TRBJ2-5; D is perhaps TRBD2 (5 bases). The CDR3 bases are TGTGCCAGCAGTGACCCCAAAGGTGAACTAGTAGATCAAGAGACCCAGTACTTC. Translation: CASSDPKGELVDQETQYF. Together with reference TRBV2 and TRBJ2-5, the CDR3 gives the full variable domain: EPEVTQTPSHQVTQMGQEVILRCVPISNHLYFYWYRQILGQKVEFLVSFYNNEISEKSEIFDDQFSVERPDGSNFTLKIRSTKLEDSAMYFCASSDPKGELVDQETQYFGPGTRLLVL.